The 18 T cell receptor beta chains below all came from one sample that was sequenced in a study of CD8+CD57+ T cells in acquired aplastic anemia. For CDR3 and TCR beta VDJ profiling, genomic DNA was the template used. Each CDR3 protein is one row after TCRdb ran MiXCR on the reads. This table has about 150,000 distinct CDR3 sequences, around half appearing once. Sequencing involved patients with CD8+CD57+ cell expansion previously shown by flow cytometry. The sample was sorted CD4+, CD8+, or CD8+CD57+ T cells (not recorded which) from PBMCs. These receptors were obtained from a human donor with aplastic anemia.

The sample holds many counts of this clonotype. V is TRBV4-3 and J is TRBJ2-1, with no clear D. V dropped 0 bases and J dropped 4 bases, with 10 bases sitting between them. This CDR3 region has 15 residues. Germline-derived CDR1 and CDR2 are LGHNA and YSLEER. CDR3 amino acids: CASSQERIRYNEQFF. Written as DNA, the CDR3 is TGCGCCAGCAGCCAAGAAAGGATTAGGTACAATGAGCAGTTCTTC.

This chain connects TRBV11-2 to TRBJ2-3; 7 bases are shared with TRBD1. CDR3 length equals 15 residues. V lost 4 bases, J lost 2 bases, and 6 bases stayed unmatched. Germline V gene data show CDR1 as SGHAT and CDR2 as FQNNGV. The CDR3, as DNA: TGTGCCAGCAGCTACGCCGGGACAGACACAGATACGCAGTATTTT. This encodes CASSYAGTDTDTQYF.

The sample holds many counts of this clonotype. J is TRBJ2-5 and V is TRBV12-3 or TRBV12-4; TRBD1 is a possible D gene (6 bases). The CDR3 sequence is 15 residues long. V gave up 5 bases and J gave up 5 bases, with 18 bases separating them. CDR3 region: CASSLWTASGETQYF. The CDR3 nucleotides read TGTGCCAGCAGTCTCTGGACAGCCTCGGGGGAGACCCAGTACTTC.

Ten or more counts support this clonotype. V is TRBV6-5 and J is TRBJ2-1, with 8 bases that match TRBD2. Germline CDR1 is MNHEY and CDR2 is SVGAGI. V lost 5 bases, J lost 6 bases, and 6 bases stayed unmatched. The CDR3 sequence is 14 residues long. The CDR3 region has the DNA TGTGCCAGCAGTCACCCGGGACTAGGCAATGAGCAGTTCTTC. Encoded protein: CASSHPGLGNEQFF.

This clonotype showed up just a few times. The gene calls are TRBV7-9 and TRBJ1-6; 7 bases align to TRBD1. The V gene end was trimmed by 1 base and the J gene end by 9 bases; junction bases not matched to a gene: 3. The CDR3 runs to 14 residues. Germline CDR1 and CDR2: SEHNR and FQNEAQ (reference sequence). CDR3 residues: CASSLDSGGSPLHF. CDR3 nucleotide sequence: TGTGCCAGCAGCTTAGATTCAGGGGGTTCACCCCTCCACTTT.

By its share, this clonotype is medium-sized. This chain links TRBV7-6 with TRBJ1-6; D uncertain. V was clipped by 5 bases and J by 8 bases, with 10 bases between them. The CDR3 is made up of 13 amino acids. Looked up from germline, CDR1 is SGHVS and CDR2 is FNYEAQ. CDR3 sequence reads: CASSTTSYSPLHF. Written as DNA, the CDR3 is TGTGCCAGCAGCACGACATCATATTCACCCCTCCACTTT.

Worth noting for this clonotype: One junction end disagrees with the germline gene, perhaps due to a read error. The rearrangement links TRBV11-1 to TRBJ2-3; D not certain. The CDR3 is 15 amino acids. Germline loops: CDR1 SGHAT, CDR2 FQDESV (reference sequence). CDR3 in amino acids: CASSLGDPRTDTQYF. The DNA of the CDR3 is TGTGCCAGCAGTTTAGGTGACCCTAGGACAGATACGCAGTATTTT.

This clonotype was detected many times. CDR3 in amino acids: CASSLVRTATPGRGYTF. The DNA of the CDR3 is TGTGCCAGCAGCTTAGTAAGGACAGCGACACCCGGTAGGGGCTACACCTTC. The J gene is TRBJ1-2, the V gene TRBV7-3, with a weak D call TRBD1 (6 bases). The CDR3 is made up of 17 amino acids. Trimming left V 2 bases short and J 8 bases short, with 24 bases between. CDR1 is SGHTA, CDR2 FQGTGA, per germline.

This clonotype was picked up many times. The J gene is TRBJ2-7, the V gene TRBV5-5, with 8 bases identical to TRBD1. Germline assignment: CDR1 SGHKS and CDR2 YYEKEE (reference sequence). The trim removed 3 bases at V and 2 bases at J, leaving 4 bases unmatched. This CDR3 is built from 14 residues. The CDR3 spells CASSSGQGTYEQYF. DNA for the CDR3: TGTGCCAGCAGCTCTGGACAGGGAACCTACGAGCAGTACTTC.

The gene calls are TRBV5-1 and TRBJ1-2; 7 bases fit TRBD1. The germline V gene encodes CDR1 SGHRS and CDR2 YFSETQ. The junction had 7 bases not matched to a gene; V was cut back by 2 bases and J by 0 bases. The CDR3 is 16 residues long. Written as DNA, the CDR3 is TGCGCCAGCAGCTTATCCGGGACAGAAGCTAACTATGGCTACACCTTC. Its protein product is CASSLSGTEANYGYTF.

The chain recombines TRBV5-1 with TRBJ1-2; weak D call: TRBD1 (6 bases). CDR3 length: 14 residues. Germline CDR1 reads SGHRS; CDR2 reads YFSETQ. V was cut by 4 bases and J by 6 bases, with 16 bases left in between. CDR3: CASSAQGFGNGYTF. The DNA of the CDR3 is TGCGCCAGCAGCGCACAGGGATTCGGGAATGGCTACACCTTC.

This clonotype was found a few times. The chain employs TRBV2 and TRBJ2-2; no clear D gene. The germline V and J ends were trimmed by 3 bases and 3 bases, with 5 bases remaining between them. This CDR3 has 13 residues. Germline CDR1 and CDR2: SNHLY and FYNNEI. The CDR3, as DNA: TGTGCCAGCAGTGAGAGATACACCGGGGAGCTGTTTTTT. Protein product: CASSERYTGELFF.

The V and J genes are TRBV9 and TRBJ2-2; tentative D call: TRBD1 (6 bases). The CDR3 length is 18 residues. Germline CDR1 is SGDLS and CDR2 is YYNGEE. V was trimmed by 2 bases and J by 0 bases, leaving 17 bases between them. CDR3 sequence (DNA): TGTGCCAGCAGCGTGAACCTGGACGGACAGTCGAACACCGGGGAGCTGTTTTTT. Its protein product is CASSVNLDGQSNTGELFF.

J is TRBJ2-3 and V is TRBV14, with D possibly called TRBD1 or TRBD2 (5 bases each). Germline V gene data show CDR1 as SGHDN and CDR2 as FVKESK. The CDR3 totals 15 residues. Trimming removed 1 base at V and 5 bases at J, with 13 bases between. The CDR3 here is CASSQVGGTIDTQYF. CDR3 DNA: TGTGCCAGCAGCCAAGTTGGTGGGACCATAGATACGCAGTATTTT.

This clonotype was observed a few times. One junction end disagrees with the germline gene, perhaps due to a read error. V and J are TRBV7-9 and TRBJ2-1; TRBD2 aligns across 8 bases. Germline lookup yields CDR1 SEHNR and CDR2 FQNEAQ (reference sequence). The CDR3 is 10 amino acids. The CDR3 sequence is CASSLKREIF. Here the CDR3 DNA reads TGTGCCAGCAGCTTAAAGCGGGAGATCTTC.

This chain joins TRBV7-2 and TRBJ1-2, with D hard to call. There are 13 residues in the CDR3. Germline CDR1 and CDR2: SGHTA and FQGNSA. V shed 4 bases and J shed 5 bases, with 11 bases lying between them. CDR3 region: CASSSHARYGYTF. For the CDR3, the DNA is TGTGCCAGCAGCTCCCACGCCCGGTATGGCTACACCTTC. The full variable domain, rest sourced from reference TRBV7-2 and TRBJ1-2, is GAGVSQSPSNKVTEKGKDVELRCDPISGHTALYWYRQSLGQGLEFLIYFQGNSAPDKSGLPSDRFSAERTGGSVSTLTIQRTQQEDSAVYLCASSSHARYGYTFGSGTRLTVV.

There are many counts of this clonotype. The chain couples TRBV12-3 or TRBV12-4 to TRBJ2-1; D is ambiguous. The CDR3 is 16 amino acids. V dropped 6 bases and J dropped 5 bases, with 20 bases sitting between them. The chain's CDR3 is CASSPTRIPFDNEQFF. In DNA form, the CDR3 reads TGTGCCAGCAGCCCCACGCGGATCCCCTTCGACAATGAGCAGTTCTTC.

V usage is TRBV15 and J usage is TRBJ1-1; a weak D match, TRBD1 (5 bases). Per germline, CDR1 LNHNV and CDR2 YYDKDF (reference sequence). This CDR3 is built from 12 residues. V lost 3 bases to trimming and J lost 5 bases, with 7 bases between them. In nucleotides, the CDR3 is TGTGCCACCAGCAGGGACACGACTGAAGCTTTCTTT. It translates to CATSRDTTEAFF. Combining the CDR3 with reference TRBV15 and TRBJ1-1 gives the whole variable domain DAMVIQNPRYQVTQFGKPVTLSCSQTLNHNVMYWYQQKSSQAPKLLFHYYDKDFNNEADTPDNFQSRRPNTSFCFLDIRSPGLGDTAMYLCATSRDTTEAFFGQGTRLTVV.